This is a list of T cell receptor beta chains from one sample in a study of CD4+ T cells in melanoma. Sequenced by immunoSEQ multiplex PCR; TCRdb stores in-frame clones only, minus some. The sample shows about 55,000 clones, 60% to 80% of them seen only once. Sequenced sample: tumor tissue. These receptors were obtained from a human donor with melanoma. The CDR3 runs from the conserved cysteine through the conserved F or W. The D gene is left open where the match is weak. Clone size is stated in some rows and not others, as once, few, many or a class when expanded.

>TRBV25-1|TRBJ2-3|-|-
TGTGCCAGCAGTGCCCTCAAGGGCAGGACTAGCACAGATACGCAGTATTTT
CASSALKGRTSTDTQYF
>TRBV15|TRBJ2-3|-|once
TGTGCCACCAGCAGACAACAGACTAACACAGATACGCAGTATTTT
CATSRQQTNTDTQYF
>TRBV27|TRBJ2-1|-|-
TGTGCCAGCAGTTTCGGGGGTCCACACAATGAGCAGTTCTTC
CASSFGGPHNEQFF
>TRBV7-9|TRBJ2-7|-|few
TGTGCCAGCAGCCGGACCCTCGGGGGCGAGCAGTACTTC
CASSRTLGGEQYF
>TRBV28|TRBJ2-1|-|many
TGTGCCAGCAGCCTCGGAACGGCGGGTGAGCAGTTCTTC
CASSLGTAGEQFF
>TRBV18|TRBJ2-1|-|-
TGTGCCAGCTCTACCGACCCCCCTTCCTACAATGAGCAGTTCTTC
CASSTDPPSYNEQFF
>TRBV6-4|TRBJ1-1|-|few
TGTGCCAGCAAGATAATCCCGGACGCCGCCACTGAAGCTTTCTTT
CASKIIPDAATEAFF
>TRBV18|TRBJ1-1|-|-
TGTGCCAGCTCACCAACGGGGGGGCTCGAGGCTTTCTTT
CASSPTGGLEAFF
>TRBV5-5|TRBJ2-5|-|-
TGTGCCAGCAGCTTTGGGGGGCCCCAAGAGACCCAGTACTTC
CASSFGGPQETQYF
>TRBV7-8|TRBJ2-7|TRBD1|-
TGTGCCAGCAGCTCCAGGACAAGGGGGCCCTACGAGCAGTACTTC
CASSSRTRGPYEQYF
>TRBV2|TRBJ1-4|TRBD1|-
TGTGCCAGCAGTGTCGACAGGGCTCTGTTTTTT
CASSVDRALFF
>TRBV29-1|TRBJ1-1|-|-
TGCAGCGTTGGGGGGATCGGGATAGGTGCTGAAGCTTTCTTT
CSVGGIGIGAEAFF
>TRBV5-1|TRBJ1-1|TRBD1|-
TGCGCCAGCAGCATGGGACAGGGGAACACTGAAGCTTTCTTT
CASSMGQGNTEAFF
>TRBV7-8|TRBJ2-2|-|few
TGTGCCAGCAGCCATATGACGACTACGAACACCGGGGAGCTGTTTTTT
CASSHMTTTNTGELFF
>TRBV7-2|TRBJ1-5|-|-
TGTGCCAGCAGCTCCATGCAGGGCTATAGCAATCAGCCCCAGCATTTT
CASSSMQGYSNQPQHF
>TRBV19|TRBJ1-4|TRBD1|-
TGTGCCAGCCAATCGAGGGACAGGGAAGGTAATGAAAAACTGTTTTTT
CASQSRDREGNEKLFF
>TRBV6-6|TRBJ2-3|TRBD1|few
TGTGCCAGCAGCGAGCCAGGGGGCGTCAGGACAGATACGCAGTATTTT
CASSEPGGVRTDTQYF
>TRBV28|TRBJ2-7|-|-
TGTGCCAGCAGTTTAACCCAAAAATTCAACTACGAGCAGTACTTC
CASSLTQKFNYEQYF
>TRBV9|TRBJ2-3|-|-
TGTGCCAGCAGCGTCCGGGACCGTTTTTCAGATACGCAGTATTTT
CASSVRDRFSDTQYF
>TRBV2|TRBJ1-2|TRBD1|-
TGTGCCAGCAGCAACAGGGAGGGGGCGCATGGCTACACCTTC
CASSNREGAHGYTF
>TRBV28|TRBJ1-1|-|medium-sized
TGTGCCAGCAGACCCCCACGGACTGAAGCTTTCTTT
CASRPPRTEAFF
>TRBV27|TRBJ1-2|TRBD1|-
TGTGCCAGCAGCCCTGGGACAGGGGGCAACTATGGCTACACCTTC
CASSPGTGGNYGYTF
>TRBV5-1|TRBJ2-7|TRBD1|-
TGCGCCAGCAGCCCCGGGACAGGGACCTACGAGCAGTACTTC
CASSPGTGTYEQYF
>TRBV7-9|TRBJ2-1|-|-
TGTGCCAGCAGCGTAGACGGGCCCAATGAGCAGTTCTTC
CASSVDGPNEQFF
>TRBV10-3|TRBJ1-2|-|-
TGTGCCATCAGTGACTGGGGAGGGGAAACTTATGGCTACACCTTC
CAISDWGGETYGYTF
>TRBV10-2|TRBJ1-1|-|-
TGCGCCAGCAGAACCGGGGAGAACACTGAAGCTTTCTTT
CASRTGENTEAFF
>TRBV6-5|TRBJ1-1|-|-
TGTGCCAGCAGTTTGGGACGAACTACTGAAGCTTTCTTT
CASSLGRTTEAFF
>TRBV4-3|TRBJ1-1|-|-
TGCGCCAGCAGCCAAGATCGAGGTAGGAACACTGAAGCTTTCTTT
CASSQDRGRNTEAFF
>TRBV5-1|TRBJ1-1|TRBD1|-
TGCGCCAGCAGCCACAGGGGGCAGAACACTGAAGCTTTCTTT
CASSHRGQNTEAFF
>TRBV27|TRBJ1-1|-|-
TGTGCCAGCAGTCCAGATTGGAACCTGAACACTGAAGCTTTCTTT
CASSPDWNLNTEAFF
>TRBV7-9|TRBJ1-4|-|-
TGTGCCAGCAGCCCGCGGCCGGGTGAAAAACTGTTTTTT
CASSPRPGEKLFF
>TRBV5-5|TRBJ2-7|-|-
TGTGCCAGCAGCCCTGCGGCAGGGAGGCCCGAGCAGTACTTC
CASSPAAGRPEQYF
>TRBV7-6|TRBJ2-2|-|medium-sized
TGTGCCAGCAGCTCAAACACCGGGGAGCTGTTTTTT
CASSSNTGELFF
>TRBV30|TRBJ2-3|-|-
TGTGCCTGGAGTGTACGTATGCGGGATACGCAGTATTTT
CAWSVRMRDTQYF
>TRBV5-1|TRBJ2-1|TRBD1|-
TGCGCCAGCAGCCCCCGGGTGGGGACAGCAGCGGCAAGAGAGCAGTTCTTC
CASSPRVGTAAAREQFF
>TRBV6-5|TRBJ2-1|TRBD1|few
TGTGCCAGCAGTCAGGACAGGGGGATTTACAATGAGCAGTTCTTC
CASSQDRGIYNEQFF
>TRBV15|TRBJ1-1|-|-
TGTGCCACCAGCAGAGATCCCACAGGAGCCCGTGCAGCAAACGCTGAAGCTTTCTTT
CATSRDPTGARAANAEAFF